The 22 T cell receptor beta chains listed next were all sequenced from one sample in a study of OX40 agonist ivuxolimab in advanced cancers. Assay used: immunoSEQ multiplex PCR; TCRdb lists only in-frame clones, some missing. The sample lists about 33,000 clones; approximately 84% were seen once. The sequenced sample was CD4+ or CD8+ T cells sorted from blood, obtained in a trial of the OX40 agonist ivuxolimab. These receptors were taken from an adult with an advanced solid tumor such as melanoma, head and neck, liver or kidney cancer.

In this sample, this clone turned up once. In nucleotides, the CDR3 is TGCGCCAGCAGTTTACAGGGAAATCACTACGAGCAGTACTTC. This translates into CASSLQGNHYEQYF. The chain is built from TRBV5-1 and TRBJ2-7; perhaps TRBD1 as D (6 bases). The CDR3 totals 14 residues. V was cut by 5 bases and J by 3 bases, with 15 bases left in between. Germline V lookup: CDR1 SGHRS, CDR2 YFSETQ.

Only a few counts were recorded for this clone. V usage is TRBV11-2 and J usage is TRBJ1-1; TRBD1 matches at 8 bases. J gave up 5 bases and V 6 bases, and 8 bases lay outside the gene matches. Germline V gene lookup returns CDR1 SGHAT and CDR2 FQNNGV. The CDR3 has 14 residues. The CDR3 bases are TGTGCCAGCAGTTTTAACAGGGGGGGGACTGAAGCTTTCTTT. As protein: CASSFNRGGTEAFF.

In DNA, the CDR3 is TGTGCCAGCAGCTTAGTAGAGGGCCCCTACGAGCAGTACTTC. Protein: CASSLVEGPYEQYF. The rearrangement joins TRBV7-6 to TRBJ2-7; D is perhaps TRBD2 (5 bases). V gave up 1 base and J gave up 2 bases, with 9 bases separating them. CDR1 is SGHVS, CDR2 FNYEAQ, per germline. The CDR3 spans 14 residues.

The chain uses TRBV21-1 and TRBJ2-1; the table assigns TRBD1, which was not confirmed against the DNA. TRBV21-1 is classified as a pseudogene. There are 17 residues in the CDR3. CDR3 sequence: CASSERADRSSYNEQFF. The CDR3 DNA follows: TGTGCCAGCAGCGAAAGGGCTGACAGAAGCTCCTACAATGAGCAGTTCTTC.

The chain has TRBV9 and TRBJ2-3; the D gene is possibly TRBD1 (7 bases). The germline V and J ends were trimmed by 0 bases and 0 bases, with 11 bases remaining between them. Germline-derived CDR1 and CDR2 are SGDLS and YYNGEE. The CDR3 is 16 amino acids. The CDR3 loop reads CASSVGRDSSTDTQYF. DNA for the CDR3: TGTGCCAGCAGCGTAGGGAGGGACAGCAGCACAGATACGCAGTATTTT.

The J gene is TRBJ2-7, the V gene TRBV5-4; 8 positions agree with TRBD1. The CDR3 totals 16 residues. Looked up from germline, CDR1 is SGHNT and CDR2 is YYREEE (reference sequence). The V and J ends lost 5 bases and 2 bases, in that order; junction bases with no gene match: 12. CDR3 nucleotide sequence: TGTGCCAGCAGTTTCAGAGCGAGGACAGGGACCTACGAGCAGTACTTC. As protein: CASSFRARTGTYEQYF.

This chain joins TRBV7-2 and TRBJ2-6, with D possibly being TRBD1 (5 bases). The CDR3 totals 17 residues. Trimming cost V 5 bases and J 0 bases, with 14 bases left between them. Germline V CDR1 and CDR2: SGHTA, FQGNSA. The CDR3 loop reads CASSPDRPSSGANVLTF. In DNA form, the CDR3 reads TGTGCCAGCAGCCCCGACAGACCCTCCTCTGGGGCCAACGTCCTGACTTTC.

This clone was observed once. The CDR3 here is CASSLDGVFTF. The CDR3 DNA reads as TGTGCCAGCAGCTTAGATGGAGTGTTCACCTTC. This chain uses TRBV11-2 with TRBJ1-2; D unclear. V was clipped by 0 bases and J by 13 bases, with 9 bases between them. CDR1 is SGHAT, CDR2 FQNNGV, per germline. The CDR3 loop spans 11 amino acids.

The chain links TRBV27 to TRBJ2-2, with 8 bases matching TRBD2. With 6 bases clipped from V and 2 bases from J, the junction kept 5 bases outside the gene matches. The germline CDR1 and CDR2 sequences are MNHEY and SMNVEV (reference sequence). The CDR3 loop spans 15 amino acids. CDR3 bases: TGTGCCAGCAGCCCGGGACTAGATAACACCGGGGAGCTGTTTTTT. It yields the protein CASSPGLDNTGELFF.

The count of this clone is one. This sequence joins TRBV18 and TRBJ1-5; D call uncertain. V dropped 3 bases and J dropped 2 bases, with 8 bases sitting between them. This CDR3 is 14 amino acids long. Germline CDR1 is KGHSH and CDR2 is LQKENI. This CDR3 reads CASSPVVGNQPQHF. In DNA, the CDR3 is TGTGCCAGCTCACCCGTTGTCGGCAATCAGCCCCAGCATTTT.

CDR3 coding DNA: TGTGCCAGCAGCCTCTACTTAGCGGGGGGTTCCTACGAGCAGTACTTC. Its protein is CASSLYLAGGSYEQYF. This chain uses TRBV5-4 with TRBJ2-7; 10 bases match TRBD2. V lost 4 bases to trimming and J lost 1 base; unmatched junction nucleotides: 8. This CDR3 has 16 residues. Germline V gene data show CDR1 as SGHNT and CDR2 as YYREEE (reference sequence).

The chain links TRBV7-2 to TRBJ1-1; D is perhaps TRBD1 (5 bases). The CDR3 has 15 amino acids. The V gene lost 2 bases and the J gene lost 6 bases, with 16 bases spanning the gap. Per the germline V gene, CDR1 is SGHTA and CDR2 is FQGNSA. The DNA of the CDR3 is TGTGCCAGCAGCTTATACCTCGGGGGTGAAGCTGAAGCTTTCTTT. Its protein product is CASSLYLGGEAEAFF.

The genes are TRBV10-3 and TRBJ2-5, with TRBD2 matching 13 bases. The CDR3 is 14 amino acids. Trimming cost V 4 bases and J 4 bases; bases outside gene matches: 0. Germline V gene sequence: CDR1 ENHRY, CDR2 SYGVKD. CDR3 residues: CAISGTSGRETQYF. The CDR3, as DNA: TGTGCCATCAGTGGGACTAGCGGGAGAGAGACCCAGTACTTC.

The chain links TRBV9 to TRBJ2-1; 12 bases agree with TRBD2. Germline CDR1 reads SGDLS; CDR2 reads YYNGEE. The CDR3 has 17 amino acids. V gave up 0 bases and J gave up 4 bases; unmatched junction bases: 5. The CDR3 DNA reads TGTGCCAGCAGCGTAGCTCTAGCGGGGGGGAAGTACAATGAGCAGTTCTTC. The encoded protein is CASSVALAGGKYNEQFF.

This clone came up a few times. The rearrangement links TRBV29-1 to TRBJ2-7; TRBD2 might be the D (6 bases). Germline assignment: CDR1 SQVTM and CDR2 ANQGSEA. Trimming cost V 7 bases and J 4 bases, with 17 bases left between them. The CDR3 sequence is 13 residues long. The DNA for the CDR3 is TGCAGCGGATCGACGGGGGAGCCGTACGAGCAGTACTTC. Translating it yields CSGSTGEPYEQYF.

This clone was detected only a few times. The chain links TRBV15 to TRBJ1-5; D unclear. V was trimmed by 0 bases and J by 3 bases, leaving 6 bases between them. The germline V gene encodes CDR1 LNHNV and CDR2 YYDKDF (reference sequence). The CDR3 totals 14 residues. The CDR3 loop reads CATSREQINQPQHF. The CDR3, as DNA: TGTGCCACCAGCAGAGAACAAATCAATCAGCCCCAGCATTTT.

The rearrangement uses TRBV2 and TRBJ2-2; 12 nucleotides align to TRBD2. Trimming took 4 bases from V and 3 from J; bases not matched to a gene: 12. CDR3 length: 19 residues. Germline values: CDR1 SNHLY, CDR2 FYNNEI. This chain's CDR3 is CASSVWRLAGVKYTGELFF. The CDR3 nucleotides read TGTGCCAGCAGTGTGTGGAGACTAGCGGGAGTGAAGTACACCGGGGAGCTGTTTTTT.

V is TRBV30 and J is TRBJ2-3, with 9 positions matching TRBD1. CDR3 length: 14 residues. The germline CDR1 and CDR2 sequences are GTSNPN and SVGIG (reference sequence). Trimming removed 5 bases from V and 1 base from J; junction bases left unmatched: 4. CDR3 in amino acids: CAWETGGGTDTQYF. CDR3 bases: TGTGCCTGGGAAACAGGGGGCGGCACAGATACGCAGTATTTT.

The V call is TRBV27, the J call TRBJ1-1; D call uncertain. Germline-derived CDR1 and CDR2 are MNHEY and SMNVEV (reference sequence). This CDR3 has 13 amino acids. V shed 3 bases and J shed 1 base, with 6 bases lying between them. The CDR3 region has the DNA TGTGCCAGCAGTTTGGGGTCGAACACTGAAGCTTTCTTT. Its translation is CASSLGSNTEAFF.

The chain couples TRBV6-5 to TRBJ2-5, with D hard to call. Germline V CDR1 and CDR2: MNHEY, SVGAGI. The ends were cut back, 2 bases at V and 5 bases at J, with 3 bases in the middle. The CDR3 has 11 amino acids. The CDR3 loop is CASSYGETQYF. The CDR3 nucleotides read TGTGCCAGCAGTTACGGGGAGACCCAGTACTTC.

As to this clone: The same CDR3 also results from other DNA sequences found in this sample. V is TRBV2 and J is TRBJ2-7; D remains ambiguous. With 4 bases removed from V and 4 bases from J, the gap between germline ends came to 2 bases. The CDR3 length is 10 residues. Germline CDR1 and CDR2: SNHLY and FYNNEI. CDR3 nucleotides: TGTGCCAGCAGTGGTTACGAGCAGTACTTC. Its protein product is CASSGYEQYF.

The rearrangement joins TRBV5-6 to TRBJ1-1, with unresolved D. The CDR3 has 13 residues. V was cut by 2 bases and J by 1 base, with 6 bases left in between. Germline loops: CDR1 SGHDT, CDR2 YYEEEE. As DNA, the CDR3 is TGTGCCAGCAGCTTTGAGGGGAACACTGAAGCTTTCTTT. Translation: CASSFEGNTEAFF.